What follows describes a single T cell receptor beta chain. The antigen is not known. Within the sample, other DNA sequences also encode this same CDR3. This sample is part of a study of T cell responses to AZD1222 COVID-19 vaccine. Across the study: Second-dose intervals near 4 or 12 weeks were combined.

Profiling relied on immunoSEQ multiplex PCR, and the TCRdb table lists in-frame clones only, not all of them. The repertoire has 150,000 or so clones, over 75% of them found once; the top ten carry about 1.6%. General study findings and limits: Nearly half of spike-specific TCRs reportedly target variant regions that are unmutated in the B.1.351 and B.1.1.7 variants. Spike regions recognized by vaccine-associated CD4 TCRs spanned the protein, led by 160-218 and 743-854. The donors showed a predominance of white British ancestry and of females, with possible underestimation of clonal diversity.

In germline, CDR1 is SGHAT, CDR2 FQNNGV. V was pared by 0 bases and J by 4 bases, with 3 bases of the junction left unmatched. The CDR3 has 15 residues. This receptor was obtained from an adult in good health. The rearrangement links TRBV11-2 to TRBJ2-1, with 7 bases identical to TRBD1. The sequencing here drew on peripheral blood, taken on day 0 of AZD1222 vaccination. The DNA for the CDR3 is TGTGCCAGCAGCTTAGACAGGGGGAGTTACAATGAGCAGTTCTTC. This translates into CASSLDRGSYNEQFF.